The entry below describes one TCR beta chain. Source study methods: Estimation of nucleated cell counts was performed using reference gene primer amplification. Sequencing was performed with immunoSEQ multiplex PCR; in TCRdb, only in-frame clones are kept and a portion is missing. The V and J calls and clone size were taken over from that table, and D and trimming were inferred from the DNA. The sample shows about 120,000 clones, roughly nine tenths of them seen only once. The data originate from a study of blood T cell repertoires in COVID-19. Across the study: Acute-phase and convalescent COVID-19 samples originated in the United States, Italy and Spain. T cells, B-cell-depleted T cells, or PBMCs provided the cDNA or gDNA that served as material.

This CDR3 region has 16 residues. The germline gives CDR1 MDHEN, CDR2 SYDVKM. Trimming took off 5 bases at V and 0 bases at J, with 16 bases between the two ends. This sequence was found in a man aged 65 to 85 with active or convalescent COVID-19. The genes are TRBV28 and TRBJ1-2; TRBD1 is a possible D gene (6 bases). Sequenced sample: peripheral blood. The DNA of the CDR3 is TGTGCCAGCAGTCTGCCTGAGGGGGTCCCTAACTATGGCTACACCTTC. Protein sequence: CASSLPEGVPNYGYTF.